The clone carrying this T cell receptor (beta chain) occurred a few times. What it binds is not known. These data come from a study of beta chain features in type 1 diabetes. Regarding the study as a whole: TCRB rearrangement may or may not be influenced by HLA type; here this remained unresolved.

The entirety of the isolated RNA underwent reverse transcription, so expressed TCRB transcripts were sequenced. Using immunoSEQ multiplex PCR, the repertoire was profiled, and TCRdb retains in-frame clones only, with some absent. The sample lists 350,000 to 450,000 clones, about 14% seen once, with 0.035% to 0.04% in the top ten. Deletions cut 1 base from V and 4 bases from J, with 7 bases between. Germline CDR1 and CDR2: SGHTA and FQGNSA. The CDR3 length is 13 residues. The chain has TRBV7-2 and TRBJ1-2, with D possibly TRBD1 on 5 matching bases. This sequence was found in a man in his thirties or forties in good health. What was sequenced was naive CD4+ T cells from blood. This CDR3 is CASSLDQGYGYTF. In DNA form, the CDR3 reads TGTGCCAGCAGCTTAGATCAGGGCTATGGCTACACCTTC.